These 14 T cell receptor beta chains were all obtained from the same sample, sequenced in a study of Ad26.COV2.S vaccination and SARS-CoV-2 variants. The treatment: 19 received Ad26.COV2.S at low or high dose, single or two shots; several received placebo; per-sample allocation not given. The samples were gathered on day 63 after the first injection of vaccine or placebo. Sequencing was performed with immunoSEQ multiplex PCR; in TCRdb, only in-frame clones are kept and a portion is missing. Of about 320,000 clones listed, 90% are singletons. The material sequenced was peripheral blood, taken in a trial of Ad26.COV2.S vaccine versus placebo. These receptors were obtained from a person between 18 and 60 years old who received the Ad26.COV2.S COVID-19 vaccine or a placebo.

The chain links TRBV4-1 to TRBJ1-1, with 9 bases lining up with TRBD1. This CDR3 region has 15 residues. CDR1 is MGHRA, CDR2 YSYEKL, per germline. Trimming removed 0 bases from V and 4 bases from J; junction bases left unmatched: 3. The CDR3 DNA follows: TGCGCCAGCAGCCAAGAGGGACAGGGAATCACTGAAGCTTTCTTT. It yields the protein CASSQEGQGITEAFF.

CDR3 sequence reads: CASSSGTGVDTQYF. In DNA, the CDR3 is TGTGCCAGCTCATCCGGGACAGGGGTAGATACGCAGTATTTT. V usage is TRBV18 and J usage is TRBJ2-3; 10 bases line up with TRBD1. This CDR3 is built from 14 residues. V lost 5 bases to trimming and J lost 5 bases; unmatched junction nucleotides: 4. The V gene's germline CDR1 is KGHSH and CDR2 LQKENI.

The chain carries TRBV27 and TRBJ1-5; D may be TRBD1 (6 bases). V shed 5 bases and J shed 7 bases, with 15 bases lying between them. CDR3 length: 14 amino acids. Germline loops: CDR1 MNHEY, CDR2 SMNVEV (reference sequence). CDR3 in DNA: TGTGCCAGCAGTCCCGGGGGGGCGGGGCAGCCCCAGCATTTT. Its protein product is CASSPGGAGQPQHF.

The chain has TRBV7-9 and TRBJ1-1; tentative D call: TRBD1 (5 bases). Germline CDR1 SEHNR, CDR2 FQNEAQ (reference sequence). V dropped 1 base and J dropped 3 bases, with 12 bases sitting between them. The CDR3 spans 15 residues. CDR3 nucleotide sequence: TGTGCCAGCAGCTTAGAGGGGTCAAGGGACACTGAAGCTTTCTTT. This codes for CASSLEGSRDTEAFF.

The chain has TRBV7-9 and TRBJ2-7, with D unresolved. V was pared by 5 bases and J by 6 bases, with 20 bases between. The CDR3 totals 15 residues. CDR1 SEHNR and CDR2 FQNEAQ come from the germline V gene (reference sequence). Here the CDR3 DNA reads TGTGCCAGCAGCGCCCTCGACTCATACCAATTCGAGCAGTACGTC. Its translation: CASSALDSYQFEQYV.

This chain's CDR3 is CAASDLDNEQFF. The CDR3 region has the DNA TGTGCCGCCTCGGACTTAGACAATGAGCAGTTCTTC. The chain couples TRBV5-8 to TRBJ2-1; the D gene is possibly TRBD2 (5 bases). Germline V lookup: CDR1 SGHTS, CDR2 YDEGEE. The V end was cut by 10 bases, the J end by 5 bases, with 13 bases between. The CDR3 spans 12 residues.

V is TRBV14 and J is TRBJ2-3; no clear D gene. CDR3 length: 13 amino acids. From germline, CDR1 is SGHDN and CDR2 FVKESK. Trimming stripped 5 bases from V and 2 bases from J, with 8 bases between. CDR3 sequence reads: CASSGRYTDTQYF. The CDR3 coding sequence is TGTGCCAGCAGCGGGCGGTACACAGATACGCAGTATTTT.

The CDR3 DNA is TGTGCTAGTGGTCATCTAGGGCCGATGAACACTGAAGCTTTCTTT. It is translated as CASGHLGPMNTEAFF. The rearrangement joins TRBV12-5 to TRBJ1-1; D is uncertain. The CDR3 is 15 amino acids. Germline CDR1 LGHNT, CDR2 FRNRAP. Between the trimmed V and J ends, which lost 5 bases and 0 bases, there was a span of 13 bases.

The sample holds one count of this clone. This chain uses TRBV5-1 with TRBJ1-2; D is unclear. The CDR3 spans 13 residues. CDR1 is SGHRS, CDR2 YFSETQ, per germline. V shed 0 bases and J shed 6 bases, with 9 bases lying between them. The CDR3 protein is CASSLVGRHGYTF. The CDR3, as DNA: TGCGCCAGCAGCTTGGTAGGGCGTCATGGCTACACCTTC. Full variable domain (remainder filled in from reference TRBV5-1 and TRBJ1-2): KAGVTQTPRYLIKTRGQQVTLSCSPISGHRSVSWYQQTPGQGLQFLFEYFSETQRNKGNFPGRFSGRQFSNSRSEMNVSTLELGDSALYLCASSLVGRHGYTFGSGTRLTVV.

This clone has a single count. The limits of the CDR3 on the DNA are not certain, so only TCRdb's listed CDR3 is given. The J gene is TRBJ2-5, the V gene TRBV3-1 (or the pseudogene TRBV3-2); the table's TRBD2 call for D was not verified on the DNA. The CDR3 length equals 15 residues, ends included. Germline V gene sequence: CDR1 LGHDT, CDR2 YNNKEL (reference sequence). This CDR3 reads CASSQDSAARETQYF.

The rearrangement uses TRBV27 and TRBJ2-1; 8 nucleotides align to TRBD1. Trimming removed 8 bases from V and 4 bases from J; junction bases left unmatched: 16. The CDR3 totals 17 residues. Germline-derived CDR1 and CDR2 are MNHEY and SMNVEV (reference sequence). Written as DNA, the CDR3 is TGTGCCAGCTGGGACAGGAGCGGGCGGAGGGGTTACAATGAGCAGTTCTTC. This encodes CASWDRSGRRGYNEQFF.

The chain has TRBV4-1 and TRBJ2-1, with a tentative D call TRBD2 (5 bases). V dropped 8 bases and J dropped 3 bases, with 20 bases sitting between them. This CDR3 spans 16 amino acids. Germline CDR1 reads MGHRA; CDR2 reads YSYEKL. The CDR3 DNA reads as TGCGCCAGCTTGTATTATGAGGGAGCGAGCTACAATGAGCAGTTCTTC. As protein: CASLYYEGASYNEQFF.

The chain couples TRBV6-6 to TRBJ1-5; no reliable D call. Trimming took 6 bases from V and 0 from J, leaving 3 bases between them. Germline values: CDR1 MNHNY, CDR2 SVGAGI (reference sequence). The length of the CDR3 is 12 residues. CDR3 region: CASRDSNQPQHF. The CDR3 DNA is TGTGCCAGCAGGGATAGCAATCAGCCCCAGCATTTT.

This chain joins TRBV10-2 and TRBJ1-1; tentatively, D is TRBD1 (5 bases). The CDR3 extends over 13 amino acids. Germline V gene data show CDR1 as WSHSY and CDR2 as SAAADI. The V end lost 8 bases, the J end lost 1 base, and 11 bases lay between the germline ends. This CDR3 is CASARDSNTEAFF. The DNA for the CDR3 is TGCGCCAGCGCCCGGGACTCGAACACTGAAGCTTTCTTT.